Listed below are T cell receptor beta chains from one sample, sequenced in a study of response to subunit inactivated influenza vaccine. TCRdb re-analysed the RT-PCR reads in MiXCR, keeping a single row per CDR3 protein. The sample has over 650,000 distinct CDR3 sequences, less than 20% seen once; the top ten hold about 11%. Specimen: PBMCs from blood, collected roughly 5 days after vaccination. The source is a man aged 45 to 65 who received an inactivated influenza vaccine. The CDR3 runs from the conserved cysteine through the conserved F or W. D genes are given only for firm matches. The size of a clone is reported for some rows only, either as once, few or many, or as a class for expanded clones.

TGTGCCAGCAGCGGGGGGAATAACTACGAGCAGTACTTC	CASSGGNNYEQYF	NA	TRBV7-2	TRBJ2-7	many
TGTGCCAGCAGTTGGGGACGGAGCTCTGGGGCCAACGTCCTGACTTTC	CASSWGRSSGANVLTF	NA	TRBV6-5	TRBJ2-6	once
TGCAGCGCGAGTCTGGGGGGGCCCGGGGAGCTGTTTTTT	CSASLGGPGELFF	NA	TRBV29-1	TRBJ2-2	few
TGTGCCAGCAGCTGGCTGACAGGGACAGACACCGGGGAGCTGTTTTTT	CASSWLTGTDTGELFF	TRBD1	TRBV7-6	TRBJ2-2	NA
TGTGCCAGCAACGGACAGGCCCACGCCGGGGAGCTGTTTTTT	CASNGQAHAGELFF	TRBD1	TRBV5-5	TRBJ2-2	NA
TGTGCCAGCAGTTACTCTCCAAGGGGCTACAATGAGCAGTTCTTC	CASSYSPRGYNEQFF	NA	TRBV6-5	TRBJ2-1	few
TGTGCCAGCAGCAAGGGGGAGGGTGAGACCCAGTACTTC	CASSKGEGETQYF	NA	TRBV9	TRBJ2-5	NA
TGTGCCATCAGTCGAGAACGGACAGGGACCCCCTACGAGCAGTACTTC	CAISRERTGTPYEQYF	TRBD1	TRBV10-3	TRBJ2-7	few
TGTGCCAGCAGATCCCACAGGGGCCAGACCGGGGAGCTGTTTTTT	CASRSHRGQTGELFF	TRBD1	TRBV6-1	TRBJ2-2	NA
TGCGCCAGCAGTGAGCTGGATATGGCCTACGAGCAGTACTTC	CASSELDMAYEQYF	NA	TRBV10-2	TRBJ2-7	NA
TGCGCCAGCAGCTTCCCGACTGTCGGGGAGCTGTTTTTT	CASSFPTVGELFF	NA	TRBV5-1	TRBJ2-2	NA
TGTGCCAGCAGCGTATCTTGGACAGGGTCAAAGGGAGGCTATGGCTACACCTTC	CASSVSWTGSKGGYGYTF	TRBD1	TRBV7-8	TRBJ1-2	few
TGTGCCACCAGTGATTTTGCCCACAATGAGCAGTTCTTC	CATSDFAHNEQFF	NA	TRBV24-1	TRBJ2-1	few
TGTGCCAGCAGCTTAGGGGGGACAGACTATGGCTACACCTTC	CASSLGGTDYGYTF	TRBD1	TRBV7-9	TRBJ1-2	NA
TGTGCCAGCAGCTTAGGGGGGGACAGAAGGAGCTCCTACGAGCAGTACTTC	CASSLGGDRRSSYEQYF	NA	TRBV7-6	TRBJ2-7	NA
TGTGCCAGCACCCCGGGGTCCCGCTCCTACAATGAGCAGTTCTTC	CASTPGSRSYNEQFF	NA	TRBV9	TRBJ2-1	NA
TGTGCCAGCAGCTTAGCAGGACAGGGGGCAAACGAGCAGTACTTC	CASSLAGQGANEQYF	TRBD1	TRBV7-6	TRBJ2-7	NA
TGTGCCAGCACCGAAACCAGGAATTCACCCCTCCACTTT	CASTETRNSPLHF	NA	TRBV6-1	TRBJ1-6	many
TGTGCCAGCAGCACCGGGACTCACCAAGAGACCCAGTACTTC	CASSTGTHQETQYF	NA	TRBV7-2	TRBJ2-5	NA
TGTGCCAGCAGCCAAGAATTGTGGCAGCCCCAGCATTTT	CASSQELWQPQHF	NA	TRBV4-2	TRBJ1-5	few
TGCAGTGGGGGACGGGGCTACACCTTC	CSGGRGYTF	NA	TRBV20-1	TRBJ1-2	few
TGTGCCAGCAGCGCAGGAAGGGACTCACCCCTCCACTTT	CASSAGRDSPLHF	NA	TRBV7-3	TRBJ1-6	NA
TGTGCCAGCAGCTTAGCTCAGACACGGAACACTGAAGCTTTCTTT	CASSLAQTRNTEAFF	NA	TRBV7-2	TRBJ1-1	NA
TGCGCCAGCAGCCAGGAATGGGGCAATCAGCCCCAGCATTTT	CASSQEWGNQPQHF	NA	TRBV4-1	TRBJ1-5	few
TGTGCCAGCAGTACGCGACTAGCGGGAAATTTGAATGAGCAGTTCTTC	CASSTRLAGNLNEQFF	TRBD2	TRBV27	TRBJ2-1	NA
TGCAGTGCTAGCTGGAACCCCAATCAGCCCCAGCATTTT	CSASWNPNQPQHF	NA	TRBV20-1	TRBJ1-5	NA
TGTGCCAGCAGTTTTCTGATTAGCACAGATACGCAGTATTTT	CASSFLISTDTQYF	NA	TRBV28	TRBJ2-3	NA
TGTGCCAGCAGTTTCGAGACAGGGGGAAAGACCCAGTACTTC	CASSFETGGKTQYF	TRBD1	TRBV12-3/TRBV12-4	TRBJ2-5	many
TGTGCTAGTGGTTTAACCGGGGAAGCCGAGCAGTTCTTC	CASGLTGEAEQFF	NA	TRBV12-5	TRBJ2-1	few
TGTGCCAGCAGCTTATTCATGGGGGAGCAGTTCTTC	CASSLFMGEQFF	NA	TRBV7-3	TRBJ2-1	NA
TGCAGCGTTGCAATGGGGCAAGGGAATCAGCCCCAGCATTTT	CSVAMGQGNQPQHF	NA	TRBV29-1	TRBJ1-5	NA
TGTGCCAGCAGCCCGGTAGCGGGAGGGGTAAATGAGCAGTTCTTC	CASSPVAGGVNEQFF	TRBD2	TRBV7-2	TRBJ2-1	many
TGTGCCAGCAGGTTGATGGGGGCTAATTCACCCCTCCACTTT	CASRLMGANSPLHF	NA	TRBV2	TRBJ1-6	NA
TGTGCCAGCAGCGTTAATAGCGGGAGCAATGAGCAGTTCTTC	CASSVNSGSNEQFF	TRBD2	TRBV9	TRBJ2-1	NA
TGTGCCAGCAGTTACTTTACCAACAGGCTATCCTACAATGAGCAGTTCTTC	CASSYFTNRLSYNEQFF	NA	TRBV6-5	TRBJ2-1	NA
TGTGCCAGCAGAGGGGGCCAGATAAACCCCCGTACGCAGTATTTT	CASRGGQINPRTQYF	TRBD1	TRBV28	TRBJ2-3	NA
TGTGCCAGCACTACAGCGGGAGCATCCACCGGGGAGCTGTTTTTT	CASTTAGASTGELFF	TRBD2	TRBV9	TRBJ2-2	few